A selection of T cell receptor beta chains follows, all from one sample in a study of T cells in Graves' hyperthyroidism and ophthalmopathy. TCRdb passed the multiplex PCR reads through MiXCR, listing each CDR3 protein once. Of approximately 600,000 distinct CDR3 sequences detected, roughly 15% appear once; the ten largest clones hold roughly 4.3%. The sequenced sample was blood. These receptors all stem from a woman aged 40 to 55 with Graves' ophthalmopathy. Both conserved end residues are part of each CDR3. A D gene is named only where the DNA matches it firmly. Rows give clone size only sometimes, using once, few, many, or a class for an expanded clone.

j_call | clone_size | v_call | d_call | cdr3_nt | cdr3_aa
TRBJ2-2 | NA | TRBV6-2/TRBV6-3 | TRBD2 | TGTGCCACCCACAAGACCGGGACTAGCGGGAGAACCGGGGAGCTGTTTTTT | CATHKTGTSGRTGELFF
TRBJ1-2 | NA | TRBV6-2/TRBV6-3 | NA | TGTGCCAGCACCGCGCTAGGGGACTATGGCTACACCTTC | CASTALGDYGYTF
TRBJ2-2 | NA | TRBV5-6 | NA | TGTGCCAGCAGCCTGGGGGCAAGTCCGAGAGGCGGGGAGCTGTTTTTT | CASSLGASPRGGELFF
TRBJ2-5 | few | TRBV28 | NA | TGTGCCACCCTGGACCGGGGTTTTGAGACCCAGTACTTC | CATLDRGFETQYF
TRBJ2-5 | many | TRBV7-9 | TRBD1 | TGTGCCAGTAGTCCTGGACAGGGGGTAGAGACCCAGTACTTC | CASSPGQGVETQYF
TRBJ2-1 | many | TRBV2 | NA | TGTGCCAGCAGCACTCAAGCGGGCGGGAATGAGCAGTTCTTC | CASSTQAGGNEQFF
TRBJ1-1 | many | TRBV12-3/TRBV12-4 | NA | TGTGCCAGCAGTTCCTCGACAGGTCTGAACACTGAAGCTTTCTTT | CASSSSTGLNTEAFF
TRBJ2-5 | many | TRBV20-1 | NA | TGCAGTGCAGAAAGGGCTAGCGAGGGGGAGGAGACCCAGTACTTC | CSAERASEGEETQYF
TRBJ2-7 | NA | TRBV11-2 | NA | TGTGCCAGCAGCAAGGAACAGGGGAGGGGATACGAGCAGTACTTC | CASSKEQGRGYEQYF
TRBJ2-5 | NA | TRBV10-3 | NA | TGTGCCATCAGTGCTAGATCCACTGCAGAGACCCAGTACTTC | CAISARSTAETQYF
TRBJ2-7 | NA | TRBV10-3 | NA | TGTGCCATCAGGGTCACAGACGCGCACGAGCAGTACTTC | CAIRVTDAHEQYF
TRBJ2-2 | many | TRBV20-1 | NA | TGCAGTGCTAGAGATCTGGGACCCGGGGAGCTGTTTTTT | CSARDLGPGELFF
TRBJ1-2 | many | TRBV12-5 | NA | TGTGCTAGTGGCGTCTACCCCGGCGGCAACTATGGCTACACCTTC | CASGVYPGGNYGYTF
TRBJ2-3 | many | TRBV6-2/TRBV6-3 | NA | TGTGCCAGCAAACGGCAGGGGAATCTGGCAGGGACAGATACGCAGTATTTT | CASKRQGNLAGTDTQYF
TRBJ1-3 | few | TRBV2 | NA | TGTGCCAGCAGTGATAGACTGAACTCTGGAAACACCATATATTTT | CASSDRLNSGNTIYF
TRBJ2-1 | many | TRBV5-1 | TRBD2 | TGCGCCAGCACCCCGGGGGGACCAAATTACAATGAGCAGTTCTTC | CASTPGGPNYNEQFF
TRBJ1-2 | many | TRBV10-3 | NA | TGTGCCATCAATGGGGTAGGGTCCGGCTACACCTTC | CAINGVGSGYTF
TRBJ2-7 | many | TRBV18 | NA | TGTGCCAGCTCAATTCCTGAAATTTCGTACGAGCAGTACTTC | CASSIPEISYEQYF
TRBJ2-7 | many | TRBV6-2/TRBV6-3 | TRBD2 | TGTGCCAGCACTAAACTTCATCTAACTAGCGGGAGAGACGAGCAGTACTTC | CASTKLHLTSGRDEQYF
TRBJ1-2 | NA | TRBV13 | TRBD1 | TGTGCCAGCCTTGGACAGGCCTCTATTGGCTACACCTTC | CASLGQASIGYTF
TRBJ1-1 | many | TRBV19 | NA | TGTGCCAGTAGCCCCCACATTATGAACACTGAAGCTTTCTTT | CASSPHIMNTEAFF
TRBJ2-6 | NA | TRBV28 | NA | TGTGCCAGCACTATCCACAGGGGACTTGGGGCCAACGTCCTGACTTTC | CASTIHRGLGANVLTF
TRBJ2-7 | NA | TRBV5-6 | TRBD2 | TGTGCCAGCAGCTTCAGCGGGACCTACTCCTACGAGCAGTACTTC | CASSFSGTYSYEQYF
TRBJ1-2 | many | TRBV6-4 | TRBD1 | TGTGCCAGCAGTGTCTCGAGGGGACAGCTCCGAAACTATGGCTACACCTTC | CASSVSRGQLRNYGYTF